The rows below give T cell receptor beta chains drawn from one sample of a study of blood T cell repertoires in COVID-19. Sequencing was performed with immunoSEQ multiplex PCR; in TCRdb, only in-frame clones are kept and a portion is missing. Of about 250,000 clones in the sample, roughly 88% were seen once. The material sequenced was peripheral blood. These receptors originate from a woman in her twenties or thirties with COVID-19, enrolled during active disease. CDR3s include the opening cysteine and the closing phenylalanine or tryptophan. A D gene is named only where the DNA matches it firmly. The size entry is marked missing in some rows and otherwise reads once, few, many or a size class.

V gene,clone size,J gene,D gene,CDR3 protein,CDR3 DNA
TRBV19,NA,TRBJ1-5,NA,CASDSQGYSNQPQHF,TGTGCCAGTGATTCTCAGGGGTATAGCAATCAGCCCCAGCATTTT
TRBV24-1,NA,TRBJ2-1,NA,CATSPGRDLNEQFF,TGTGCCACCAGTCCCGGTCGGGACTTAAATGAGCAGTTCTTC
TRBV7-9,NA,TRBJ1-2,NA,CASSSTGRYGYTF,TGTGCCAGCAGCTCTACAGGGCGCTATGGCTACACCTTC
TRBV9,few,TRBJ2-1,TRBD2,CASSLSGGRGEPNEQFF,TGTGCCAGCAGCTTGAGCGGAGGGCGGGGGGAACCCAATGAGCAGTTCTTC
TRBV6-5,NA,TRBJ1-1,NA,CASSHHGKGTEAFF,TGTGCCAGCAGCCATCACGGGAAGGGCACTGAAGCTTTCTTT
TRBV19,once,TRBJ2-5,NA,CASSITTGIPSQTQYF,TGTGCCAGTAGTATAACTACAGGGATCCCCTCTCAGACCCAGTACTTC
TRBV30,NA,TRBJ2-2,TRBD2,CAWTLARNTGELFF,TGTGCCTGGACACTAGCGCGGAACACCGGGGAGCTGTTTTTT
TRBV10-1,NA,TRBJ2-1,NA,CASSGNLAPNEQFF,TGCGCCAGCAGTGGAAATCTAGCACCCAATGAGCAGTTCTTC
TRBV7-2,NA,TRBJ1-5,TRBD1,CASKFLGWDRADQPQHF,TGTGCCAGCAAATTTCTGGGGTGGGACAGGGCTGATCAGCCCCAGCATTTT
TRBV21-1,NA,TRBJ2-3,NA,CASSKGPVPCPDTQYF,TGTGCCAGCAGCAAAGGTCCGGTCCCTTGTCCCGATACGCAGTATTTT
TRBV28,once,TRBJ1-1,NA,CASSLGQGVRAFF,TGTGCCAGCAGTTTAGGGCAGGGCGTCCGGGCTTTCTTT
TRBV9,NA,TRBJ2-3,TRBD1,CASSSWTGPLGDTQYF,TGTGCCAGCAGCTCGTGGACAGGGCCCCTCGGAGATACGCAGTATTTT
TRBV15,NA,TRBJ1-1,NA,CATSSGSAGRNTEAFF,TGTGCCACCAGCAGCGGTTCGGCAGGGCGGAACACTGAAGCTTTCTTT
TRBV7-2,NA,TRBJ2-1,NA,CASSLAAYNEQFF,TGTGCCAGCAGCTTGGCGGCCTACAATGAGCAGTTCTTC
TRBV2,NA,TRBJ1-1,NA,CASSGGLSNTEAFF,TGTGCCAGCAGTGGGGGGCTTTCGAACACTGAAGCTTTCTTT
TRBV5-1,NA,TRBJ2-1,TRBD2,CASSPLVNSGGEQFF,TGCGCCAGCAGCCCTTTAGTGAATAGCGGGGGTGAGCAGTTCTTC
TRBV11-2,NA,TRBJ1-5,TRBD1,CASSLNSGGFGNQPQHF,TGTGCCAGCAGCTTAAATTCAGGGGGTTTCGGCAATCAGCCCCAGCATTTT
TRBV9,NA,TRBJ1-4,NA,CASSAGWGNEKLFF,TGTGCCAGCAGCGCAGGGTGGGGTAATGAAAAACTGTTTTTT
TRBV2,NA,TRBJ1-2,TRBD1,CASGRGPDRELNYGYTF,TGTGCCAGCGGAAGGGGACCCGACAGGGAACTTAACTATGGCTACACCTTC
TRBV6-5,NA,TRBJ2-2,NA,CASSYGNQGTGELFF,TGTGCCAGCAGTTACGGAAACCAGGGAACCGGGGAGCTGTTTTTT
TRBV6-1,once,TRBJ2-7,TRBD1,CASSERVRGRGLYEQYF,TGTGCCAGCAGTGAAAGGGTCAGGGGGAGAGGGCTCTACGAGCAGTACTTC
TRBV7-9,NA,TRBJ2-1,TRBD2,CASSTRWAGTTNEQFF,TGTGCCAGCAGCACGAGGTGGGCGGGGACTACCAATGAGCAGTTCTTC
TRBV24-1,NA,TRBJ2-7,TRBD1,CATSDTGTGSVYEQYF,TGTGCCACCAGTGATACAGGGACAGGGAGTGTATACGAGCAGTACTTC
TRBV5-1,NA,TRBJ1-1,NA,CASSLRVDGNTEAFF,TGCGCCAGCAGCTTGCGGGTCGACGGGAACACTGAAGCTTTCTTT
TRBV19,NA,TRBJ2-5,TRBD2,CASSISLAGGPLETQYF,TGTGCCAGTAGTATTTCGCTAGCGGGGGGGCCTTTAGAGACCCAGTACTTC
TRBV4-3,NA,TRBJ2-5,TRBD1,CASSQGTGADQETQYF,TGCGCCAGCAGCCAAGGGACAGGGGCCGATCAAGAGACCCAGTACTTC
TRBV4-3,NA,TRBJ2-7,NA,CASSQVNSGDPYEQYF,TGCGCCAGCAGCCAAGTTAATTCGGGGGATCCCTACGAGCAGTACTTC
TRBV11-3,NA,TRBJ1-3,TRBD1,CASSLDRGFSGNTIYF,TGTGCCAGCAGCTTAGACAGGGGGTTCTCCGGAAACACCATATATTTT
TRBV15,NA,TRBJ1-5,NA,CATSRDKRFQPQHF,TGTGCCACCAGCAGAGATAAGCGCTTCCAGCCCCAGCATTTT
TRBV7-9,NA,TRBJ2-3,TRBD1,CASSLGQGRSTDTQYF,TGTGCCAGCAGCTTAGGACAGGGGAGGTCCACAGATACGCAGTATTTT
TRBV20-1,NA,TRBJ2-1,TRBD2,CSASVTGGYNEQFF,TGCAGTGCTAGTGTAACGGGAGGCTACAATGAGCAGTTCTTC
TRBV6-1,NA,TRBJ2-1,NA,CASSERGGGTYNEQFF,TGTGCCAGCAGTGAAAGGGGAGGAGGGACCTACAATGAGCAGTTCTTC
TRBV11-2,NA,TRBJ2-5,TRBD2,CASSLGLAVRETQYF,TGTGCCAGCAGCTTAGGACTAGCGGTACGAGAGACCCAGTACTTC
TRBV19,NA,TRBJ2-2,TRBD2,CASSIDRVIAGALNTGELFF,TGTGCCAGTAGTATAGATCGGGTAATAGCGGGAGCGTTGAACACCGGGGAGCTGTTTTTT
TRBV5-1,NA,TRBJ2-1,TRBD1,CASSSLVGGQGTNEQFF,TGCGCCAGCAGCTCCTTGGTGGGCGGACAGGGTACCAATGAGCAGTTCTTC
TRBV28,NA,TRBJ2-7,NA,CASSLRQVATYEQYF,TGTGCCAGCAGTCTAAGACAGGTGGCTACCTACGAGCAGTACTTC
TRBV6-5,NA,TRBJ1-4,NA,CASRQGLGHEKLFF,TGTGCCAGCCGGCAGGGACTGGGGCATGAAAAACTGTTTTTT
TRBV30,few,TRBJ2-1,NA,CAWSGTGATHEQFF,TGTGCCTGGAGTGGAACCGGTGCTACCCATGAGCAGTTCTTC
TRBV4-1,NA,TRBJ1-1,NA,CASSQRPRDAEAFF,TGCGCCAGCAGCCAGCGACCCCGGGATGCTGAAGCTTTCTTT
TRBV10-3,once,TRBJ2-3,TRBD2,CATVGPGLAGHTQYF,TGTGCCACCGTGGGACCGGGACTAGCGGGTCATACGCAGTATTTT
TRBV5-1,NA,TRBJ2-3,NA,CASSLEGPDTDTQYF,TGCGCCAGCAGCTTGGAGGGGCCAGACACAGATACGCAGTATTTT
TRBV6-5,NA,TRBJ1-6,TRBD1,CAGRGQGHSPLHF,TGTGCCGGACGGGGACAGGGACATTCACCCCTCCACTTT
TRBV19,few,TRBJ2-1,NA,CASSSLVPGAEQFF,TGTGCCAGTAGTTCCCTAGTACCGGGAGCTGAGCAGTTCTTC
TRBV28,NA,TRBJ2-7,TRBD1,CASSLTQGANEQYF,TGTGCCAGCAGTTTAACACAGGGGGCGAACGAGCAGTACTTC
TRBV4-1,NA,TRBJ1-5,TRBD1,CASSQEPGTEYQPQHF,TGCGCCAGCAGCCAAGAACCGGGGACAGAGTATCAGCCCCAGCATTTT
TRBV19,NA,TRBJ2-5,TRBD2,CASSRQRRGVEETQYF,TGTGCCAGTAGTCGACAGCGGCGGGGGGTCGAAGAGACCCAGTACTTC